The following is a T cell receptor beta chain sequence with its context. Its matching antigen is unknown. Amplification used 60 Vbeta primers and 13 Jbeta primers. Sequenced by immunoSEQ multiplex PCR; TCRdb stores in-frame clones only, minus some. The sample lists about 150,000 clones, roughly 63% occurring once. The source of the sample is a study of cytomegalovirus exposure and HLA in healthy donors. Whole-study context: As released early, the data held around 80 million unique TCRs from HLA-typed donors. Findings of the study overall: When analyzed later, the rates of TCR association showed variation by HLA locus, with DRB1 the most and HLA-C the fewest. Excluded: some indistinguishable V segments such as TRBV6-2 and TRBV6-3.

Germline-derived CDR1 and CDR2 are MDHEN and SYDVKM. CDR3 length: 18 amino acids. The junction had 20 bases not matched to a gene; V was cut back by 8 bases and J by 2 bases. The V call is TRBV28, the J call TRBJ1-1; TRBD1 matches 7 bases. This clonotype originated in a woman aged 55 to 70 in good health and CMV-seropositive. What was sequenced was PBMCs. The CDR3 sequence: CASPPLWTGVRKNTEAFF. CDR3 nucleotides: TGTGCCAGCCCTCCTCTGTGGACAGGAGTTAGGAAAAACACTGAAGCTTTCTTT.